This T cell receptor (beta chain) was recovered during a study of CD8+ T cells in alopecia areata. General study points: Scalp clonality and expanded CD8+ clones among the top 100 showed significant decreases with tofacitinib. More clonal than normal scalp was lesional scalp, particularly alopecia totalis/universalis. Alphabeta T cells residing in normal skin are also sequenced in scalp samples.

Specified treatment: oral pan-JAK inhibitor, 5-10 mg twice daily. This clone was picked up a small number of times. What it binds is not known. Trimming cost V 0 bases and J 6 bases, with 5 bases left between them. CDR1 GTSNPN and CDR2 SVGIG come from the germline V gene (reference sequence). This CDR3 comprises 12 residues. Extracted RNA was reverse transcribed into cDNA, the sequencing template. The method was immunoSEQ multiplex PCR; TCRdb's version includes in-frame clones alone and lacks a portion of them. This sample has around 290,000 clones; roughly 60% occur once, and the top ten carry about 1.8%.

Sequencing was performed on CD4+ T cells sorted from blood, taken at week 24, from a patient treated with tofacitinib. The receptor's source is a human donor with alopecia areata. The gene calls are TRBV30 and TRBJ1-4, with D uncertain. The CDR3 sequence: CAWSVPYEKLFF. The CDR3 nucleotides are TGTGCCTGGAGTGTACCCTATGAAAAACTGTTTTTT.